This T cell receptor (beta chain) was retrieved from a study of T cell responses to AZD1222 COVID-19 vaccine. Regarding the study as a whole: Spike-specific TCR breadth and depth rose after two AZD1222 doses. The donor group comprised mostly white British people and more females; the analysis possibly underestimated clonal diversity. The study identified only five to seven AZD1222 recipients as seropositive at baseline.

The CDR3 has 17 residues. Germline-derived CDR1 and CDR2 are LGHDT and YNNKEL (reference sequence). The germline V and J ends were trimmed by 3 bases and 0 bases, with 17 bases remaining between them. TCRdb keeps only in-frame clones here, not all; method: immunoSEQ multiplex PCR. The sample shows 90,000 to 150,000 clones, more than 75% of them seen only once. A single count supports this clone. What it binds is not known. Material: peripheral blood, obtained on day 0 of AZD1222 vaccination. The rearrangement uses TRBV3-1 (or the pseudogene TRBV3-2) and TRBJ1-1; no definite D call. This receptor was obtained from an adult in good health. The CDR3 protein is CASSQARASDMNTEAFF. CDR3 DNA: TGTGCCAGCAGCCAGGCCCGGGCCTCAGACATGAACACTGAAGCTTTCTTT.